Each of the 23 T cell receptor beta chains below was sequenced from the same sample in a study of T cell responses to AZD1222 COVID-19 vaccine. Some clones are missing from TCRdb's copy, which holds only in-frame ones; the method was immunoSEQ multiplex PCR. In the table there are 120,000 to 150,000 clones, 75% to 90% of which are singletons. Sequencing used peripheral blood, obtained 28 days after the second AZD1222 dose. Receptors originate from an adult who received the AZD1222 COVID-19 vaccine.

The rearrangement joins TRBV7-2 to TRBJ2-7, with D unclear. Germline lookup yields CDR1 SGHTA and CDR2 FQGNSA. This CDR3 contains 11 residues. V lost 5 bases to trimming and J lost 3 bases, with 5 bases between them. CDR3 DNA: TGTGCCAGCAGCCTTCTCTACGAGCAGTACTTC. Encoded protein: CASSLLYEQYF.

This clone was detected once. This sequence joins TRBV7-2 and TRBJ2-4; 9 bases line up with TRBD1. The V and J ends lost 3 bases and 6 bases, in that order; junction bases with no gene match: 6. Germline CDR1 SGHTA, CDR2 FQGNSA. The CDR3 sequence is 15 residues long. CDR3 region: CASSFGTGKGNIQYF. The CDR3 region has the DNA TGTGCCAGCAGCTTTGGGACAGGGAAGGGAAACATTCAGTACTTC.

In this sample, this clone turned up once. V is TRBV19 and J is TRBJ2-1; D remains unclear. V was shortened by 6 bases and J by 3 bases, with 12 bases between the two germline ends. The CDR3 covers 14 residues. CDR1 and CDR2 from the germline V gene are LNHDA and SQIVND (reference sequence). The CDR3 DNA sequence: TGTGCCAGTAGCTATAGAGTCCTCTACAATGAGCAGTTCTTC. It encodes CASSYRVLYNEQFF.

The chain uses TRBV7-2 and TRBJ1-2; D uncertain. V shed 2 bases and J shed 0 bases, with 7 bases lying between them. Germline CDR1 SGHTA, CDR2 FQGNSA. This CDR3 is 14 amino acids long. The CDR3 here is CASSLQLTNYGYTF. The CDR3 bases are TGTGCCAGCAGCTTACAGCTAACTAACTATGGCTACACCTTC. Full variable domain (remainder filled in from reference TRBV7-2 and TRBJ1-2): GAGVSQSPSNKVTEKGKDVELRCDPISGHTALYWYRQSLGQGLEFLIYFQGNSAPDKSGLPSDRFSAERTGGSVSTLTIQRTQQEDSAVYLCASSLQLTNYGYTFGSGTRLTVV.

The V and J genes are TRBV25-1 and TRBJ1-4; D remains ambiguous. Germline CDR1 is MGHDK and CDR2 is SYGVNS. CDR3 length equals 14 residues. V lost 2 bases and J lost 8, with 12 bases in between. The CDR3 sequence is CASSEGSRREKLFF. CDR3 nucleotide sequence: TGTGCCAGCAGTGAAGGTTCTCGACGGGAAAAACTGTTTTTT.

The rearrangement joins TRBV4-2 to TRBJ1-2; no clear D gene. Germline loops: CDR1 LGHNA, CDR2 YNFKEQ. CDR3 length: 15 residues. Trimming removed 1 base at V and 0 bases at J, with 9 bases between. The CDR3 here is CASSQGSGANYGYTF. The CDR3 region has the DNA TGTGCCAGCAGCCAAGGGTCGGGCGCTAACTATGGCTACACCTTC.

This clone was seen a single time. The rearrangement joins TRBV28 to TRBJ2-2; tentative D call: TRBD2 (6 bases). The CDR3 has 14 amino acids. The V end was cut by 4 bases, the J end by 3 bases, with 9 bases between. Germline V gene data show CDR1 as MDHEN and CDR2 as SYDVKM. In DNA form, the CDR3 reads TGTGCCAGCAGTTCCGGGACTTACACCGGGGAGCTGTTTTTT. It yields the protein CASSSGTYTGELFF.

The rearrangement uses TRBV11-2 and TRBJ2-1; 11 bases line up with TRBD2. Trimming at V came to 0 bases and at J to 8 bases, leaving 6 bases not matched to a gene. The CDR3 is 16 residues long. CDR1 and CDR2 from the germline V gene are SGHAT and FQNNGV. CDR3 amino acids: CASSLDSLAGGYEQFF. The DNA of the CDR3 is TGTGCCAGCAGCTTAGATAGCCTAGCGGGAGGCTATGAGCAGTTCTTC.

The gene calls are TRBV24-1 and TRBJ2-3; no definite D call. Germline CDR1 reads KGHDR; CDR2 reads SFDVKD. This CDR3 has 11 residues. The V end was cut by 7 bases, the J end by 4 bases, with 5 bases between. The CDR3, as DNA: TGTGCCACCAGCGGTTCAGATACGCAGTATTTT. It encodes CATSGSDTQYF.

The chain carries TRBV24-1 and TRBJ2-3, with 10 bases aligning to TRBD2. Germline trimming cut 2 bases from V and 0 bases from J; bases unmatched to any gene: 7. Germline CDR1 is KGHDR and CDR2 is SFDVKD. The CDR3 runs to 18 residues. The DNA of the CDR3 is TGTGCCACCAGTGATTCCATCCTGACTAGCGGGAGCACAGATACGCAGTATTTT. This translates into CATSDSILTSGSTDTQYF.

The rearrangement joins TRBV3-1 (or the pseudogene TRBV3-2) to TRBJ2-2, with D possibly matching TRBD2 (5 bases). The CDR3 is 13 amino acids. V lost 3 bases, J lost 10 bases, and 12 bases lay in between. Germline lookup yields CDR1 LGHDT and CDR2 YNNKEL (reference sequence). Here the CDR3 DNA reads TGTGCCAGCAGCCACACGGGCGGGTTGGAGCTGTTTTTT. Protein: CASSHTGGLELFF.

The V and J genes are TRBV6-4 and TRBJ2-7; D possibly corresponds to TRBD1 (5 bases). V lost 4 bases, J lost 3 bases, and 7 bases lay in between. CDR3 length: 12 amino acids. Germline loops: CDR1 MRHNA, CDR2 SNTAGT. DNA of the CDR3: TGTGCCAGCAGTGCAGACAGCTACGAGCAGTACGTC. Its translation: CASSADSYEQYV.

The CDR3 loop is CASRPGVVSSPLHF. CDR3 sequence (DNA): TGTGCCAGCAGGCCGGGCGTAGTGAGCTCACCCCTCCACTTT. The gene calls are TRBV6-5 and TRBJ1-6; the D is unclear. There are 14 residues in the CDR3. Germline V CDR1 and CDR2: MNHEY, SVGAGI. The V end lost 6 bases, the J end lost 10 bases, and 16 bases lay between the germline ends.

CDR3 nucleotide sequence: TGTGCCAGCAGCAACCAGGTTACTGGGGATGAGCAGTTCTTC. Protein product: CASSNQVTGDEQFF. The rearrangement joins TRBV11-3 to TRBJ2-1; D is unclear. The V end was cut by 5 bases, the J end by 8 bases, with 16 bases between. Germline V CDR1 and CDR2: SGHNT, YENEEA. The CDR3 runs 14 residues.

This clone showed up just a few times. The rearrangement links TRBV5-1 to TRBJ1-2; 10 nucleotides match TRBD1. The CDR3 loop spans 14 amino acids. The junction had 8 bases not matched to a gene; V was cut back by 4 bases and J by 8 bases. Germline V gene data show CDR1 as SGHRS and CDR2 as YFSETQ. The CDR3 DNA is TGCGCCAGCAGCCAGGACAGGGGGACCCCCGGCTACACCTTC. This sequence encodes CASSQDRGTPGYTF.

The rearrangement joins TRBV10-3 to TRBJ2-2, with D perhaps matching TRBD1 (6 bases). The ends were cut back, 10 bases at V and 2 bases at J, with 8 bases in the middle. Germline values: CDR1 ENHRY, CDR2 SYGVKD. The CDR3 is made up of 12 amino acids. In DNA, the CDR3 is TGTGCCACCAGGGGCAACACCGGGGAGCTGTTTTTT. Translated, it gives CATRGNTGELFF.

The chain uses TRBV9 and TRBJ2-2; a weak D match, TRBD2 (6 bases). The length of the CDR3 is 16 residues. Germline CDR1 is SGDLS and CDR2 is YYNGEE. The germline V and J ends were trimmed by 5 bases and 1 base, with 15 bases remaining between them. As DNA, the CDR3 is TGTGCCAGCAGGGGAGGAGGGGCTGAGAACACCGGGGAGCTGTTTTTT. Residues: CASRGGGAENTGELFF.

This chain connects TRBV2 to TRBJ1-5; D not resolved. V was shortened by 3 bases and J by 0 bases, with 9 bases between the two germline ends. The CDR3 is 15 residues long. The germline CDR1 and CDR2 sequences are SNHLY and FYNNEI. CDR3 sequence reads: CASSENVISNQPQHF. The CDR3 region has the DNA TGTGCCAGCAGTGAGAACGTGATTAGCAATCAGCCCCAGCATTTT.

The rearrangement links TRBV9 to TRBJ2-1; 11 nucleotides align to TRBD2. The V gene's germline CDR1 is SGDLS and CDR2 YYNGEE. This CDR3 has 16 residues. The J segment lost 7 bases and the V segment lost 4 bases, leaving 10 bases of the junction unmatched. The CDR3 region has the DNA TGTGCCAGCAGCATTAGCGGGGGGGCCATCATGAATGAGCAGTTCTTC. Translating it yields CASSISGGAIMNEQFF.

A few counts support this clone. This sequence joins TRBV7-3 and TRBJ2-1, with D hard to call. The CDR3 contains 13 residues. The V end lost 2 bases, the J end lost 10 bases, and 12 bases lay between the germline ends. Germline loops: CDR1 SGHTA, CDR2 FQGTGA. The CDR3 region has the DNA TGTGCCAGCAGCTTAGGGCCTCTCGACGAGCAGTTCTTC. It yields the protein CASSLGPLDEQFF.

This rearrangement joins TRBV7-2 to TRBJ1-2, with unresolved D. The V gene's germline CDR1 is SGHTA and CDR2 FQGNSA. With 8 bases removed from V and 1 base from J, the gap between germline ends came to 14 bases. The CDR3 is 14 amino acids. CDR3 in amino acids: CASEEGALNYGYTF. The DNA for the CDR3 is TGTGCCAGCGAGGAGGGCGCACTTAACTATGGCTACACCTTC.

The rearrangement links TRBV2 to TRBJ2-1; D gene uncertain. Trimming took off 8 bases at V and 0 bases at J, with 8 bases between the two ends. This CDR3 has 13 residues. Germline V gene data show CDR1 as SNHLY and CDR2 as FYNNEI. The CDR3 bases are TGTGCCAGCGCGTTCAGCTCCTACAATGAGCAGTTCTTC. Encoded protein: CASAFSSYNEQFF.

This chain uses TRBV2 with TRBJ2-3, with D possibly being TRBD2 (6 bases). This CDR3 has 16 residues. Germline CDR1 SNHLY, CDR2 FYNNEI. The V and J ends lost 2 bases and 2 bases respectively, with 14 bases between them. The CDR3 is CASSESTSRFTDTQYF. CDR3 nucleotide sequence: TGTGCCAGCAGTGAATCTACTAGCAGATTCACAGATACGCAGTATTTT.